The next 14 T cell receptor beta chains were all read from a single sample in a study of monozygotic twins with inflammatory bowel disease (dated by TCRdb to the late 2010s). Libraries were prepared through 5' RACE. TCRdb lists the instrument as Illumina HiSeq 2500. Reprocessed by TCRdb, the reads give a single entry per CDR3 protein sequence, without DNA. The table for this sample shows approximately 330,000 distinct CDR3 sequences. The ten largest make up 2% of the sample. The specimen was blood. Every receptor here comes from a human donor with ulcerative colitis or Crohn's disease, or a healthy co-twin of an affected twin (not recorded which).

The chain couples TRBV12-3 or TRBV12-4 to TRBJ2-5; checking the TCRdb D call of TRBD1 is not possible without DNA. This CDR3 region has 14 residues. CDR3: CASGEGGPRETQYF.

The CDR3: CASSQDHGGSYGYTF. The chain couples TRBV3-1 to TRBJ1-2. The CDR3 is 15 residues long. The germline V gene encodes CDR1 LGHDT and CDR2 YNNKEL (reference sequence).

The V and J genes are TRBV20-1 and TRBJ2-5; TCRdb's D call, TRBD2, is unchecked because there is no DNA. Germline-derived CDR1 and CDR2 are DFQATT and SNEGSKA (reference sequence). This CDR3 spans 15 amino acids. The CDR3 here is CSASSASPLKETQYF.

The genes are TRBV5-1 and TRBJ2-3; no DNA is available, so the TRBD2 call from TCRdb remains unchecked. Germline loops: CDR1 SGHRS, CDR2 YFSETQ. This CDR3 has 16 amino acids. The CDR3 sequence: CASSLLGEVDVDTQYF.

The chain couples TRBV10-3 to TRBJ2-7; TCRdb indicates TRBD1, and absent DNA this call remains unverified. Germline-derived CDR1 and CDR2 are ENHRY and SYGVKD. The CDR3 spans 12 residues. The CDR3 here is CAISGGGNEQYF.

The V and J genes are TRBV5-6 and TRBJ2-3; lacking DNA, the TRBD1 call made by TCRdb goes unchecked. Looked up from germline, CDR1 is SGHDT and CDR2 is YYEEEE. The CDR3 is 14 amino acids. CDR3 residues: CASSGQGAQDTQYF. Combining the CDR3 with reference TRBV5-6 and TRBJ2-3 gives the whole variable domain DAGVTQSPTHLIKTRGQQVTLRCSPKSGHDTVSWYQQALGQGPQFIFQYYEEEERQRGNFPDRFSGHQFPNYSSELNVNALLLGDSALYLCASSGQGAQDTQYFGPGTRLTVL.

The V call is TRBV29-1, the J call TRBJ1-5; TCRdb returns TRBD1, unconfirmable since there is no DNA. CDR3 length: 14 residues. The V gene's germline CDR1 is SQVTM and CDR2 ANQGSEA. CDR3 sequence: CSALTGNSNQPQHF.

V usage is TRBV10-3 and J usage is TRBJ2-1; the TCRdb D gene call, TRBD2, has no DNA to confirm it. Germline CDR1 reads ENHRY; CDR2 reads SYGVKD. The CDR3 consists of 15 residues. The CDR3 protein is CAISPSGGAYNEQFF.

The genes are TRBV29-1 and TRBJ1-2. CDR1 is SQVTM and CDR2 is ANQGSEA in the germline V gene. CDR3 length: 13 amino acids. CDR3 protein: CSAQEPLNYGYTF.

The chain has TRBV5-1 and TRBJ2-7. This CDR3 is 13 amino acids long. Germline V CDR1 and CDR2: SGHRS, YFSETQ. CDR3: CASGTGSTYEQYF.

V gene TRBV12-3 or TRBV12-4 combines with J gene TRBJ2-7. This CDR3 spans 14 amino acids. The CDR3 spells CASTLFDSAYEQYF.

This rearrangement joins TRBV11-2 to TRBJ2-3; TCRdb names TRBD1, which stays unverified in the absence of DNA. The CDR3 totals 15 residues. The germline V gene encodes CDR1 SGHAT and CDR2 FQNNGV. This chain's CDR3 is CASSRTGGDADTQYF.

The chain employs TRBV21-1 and TRBJ1-2. TRBV21-1 is recorded as a pseudogene. The CDR3 runs to 14 residues. The CDR3 sequence is CASSLGRGGNGYTF.

The chain employs TRBV28 and TRBJ1-2; TCRdb names TRBD1, which stays unverified in the absence of DNA. The CDR3 is 14 residues long. Germline V gene data show CDR1 as MDHEN and CDR2 as SYDVKM. CDR3 loop: CASSSPGGVYGYTF.